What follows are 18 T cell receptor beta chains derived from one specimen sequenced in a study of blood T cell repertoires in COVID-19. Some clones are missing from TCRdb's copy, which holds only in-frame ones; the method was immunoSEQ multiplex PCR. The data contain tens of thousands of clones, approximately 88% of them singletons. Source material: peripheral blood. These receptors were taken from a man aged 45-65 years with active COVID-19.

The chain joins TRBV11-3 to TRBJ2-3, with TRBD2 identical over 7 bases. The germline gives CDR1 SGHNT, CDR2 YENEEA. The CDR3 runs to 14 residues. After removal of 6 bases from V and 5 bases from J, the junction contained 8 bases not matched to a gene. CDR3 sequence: CASSRSSGVDTQYF. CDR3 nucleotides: TGTGCCAGCAGTCGCTCTAGCGGCGTAGATACGCAGTATTTT.

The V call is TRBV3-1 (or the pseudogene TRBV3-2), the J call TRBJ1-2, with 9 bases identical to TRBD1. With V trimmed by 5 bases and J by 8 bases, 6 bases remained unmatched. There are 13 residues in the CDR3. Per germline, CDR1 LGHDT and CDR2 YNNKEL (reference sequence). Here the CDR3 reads CASSNRDRDGYTF. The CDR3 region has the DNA TGTGCCAGCAGCAACCGGGACAGGGACGGCTACACCTTC.

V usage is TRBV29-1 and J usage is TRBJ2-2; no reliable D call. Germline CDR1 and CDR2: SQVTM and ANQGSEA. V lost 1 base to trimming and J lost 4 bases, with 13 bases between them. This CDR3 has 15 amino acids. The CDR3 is CSVEAPGTGTGELFF. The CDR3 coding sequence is TGCAGCGTTGAAGCCCCTGGAACGGGCACCGGGGAGCTGTTTTTT.

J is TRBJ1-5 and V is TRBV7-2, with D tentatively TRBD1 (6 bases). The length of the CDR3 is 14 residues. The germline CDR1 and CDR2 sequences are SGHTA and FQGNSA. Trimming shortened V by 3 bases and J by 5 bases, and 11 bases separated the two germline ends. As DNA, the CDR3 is TGTGCCAGCAGCTTTGACAGGAACGATCAGCCCCAGCATTTT. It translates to CASSFDRNDQPQHF. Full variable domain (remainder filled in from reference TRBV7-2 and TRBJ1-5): GAGVSQSPSNKVTEKGKDVELRCDPISGHTALYWYRQSLGQGLEFLIYFQGNSAPDKSGLPSDRFSAERTGGSVSTLTIQRTQQEDSAVYLCASSFDRNDQPQHFGDGTRLSIL.

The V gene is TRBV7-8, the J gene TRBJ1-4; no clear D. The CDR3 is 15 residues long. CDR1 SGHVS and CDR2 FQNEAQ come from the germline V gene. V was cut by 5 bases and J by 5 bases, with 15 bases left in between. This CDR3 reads CASSRVEVSNEKLFF. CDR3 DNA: TGTGCCAGCAGCCGAGTAGAGGTCTCAAATGAAAAACTGTTTTTT.

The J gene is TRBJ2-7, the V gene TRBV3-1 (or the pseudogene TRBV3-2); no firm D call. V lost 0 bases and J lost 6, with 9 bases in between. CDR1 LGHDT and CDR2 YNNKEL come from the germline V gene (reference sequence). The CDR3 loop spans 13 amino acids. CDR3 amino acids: CASSQDGGSEQYF. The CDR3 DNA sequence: TGTGCCAGCAGCCAAGACGGCGGATCCGAGCAGTACTTC.

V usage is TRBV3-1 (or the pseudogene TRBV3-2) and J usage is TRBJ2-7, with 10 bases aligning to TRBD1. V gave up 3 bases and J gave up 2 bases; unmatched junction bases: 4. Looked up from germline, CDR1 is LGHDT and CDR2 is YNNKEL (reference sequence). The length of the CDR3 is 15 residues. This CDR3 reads CASSQAGTGAYEQYF. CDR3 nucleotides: TGTGCCAGCAGCCAGGCCGGGACAGGGGCCTACGAGCAGTACTTC.

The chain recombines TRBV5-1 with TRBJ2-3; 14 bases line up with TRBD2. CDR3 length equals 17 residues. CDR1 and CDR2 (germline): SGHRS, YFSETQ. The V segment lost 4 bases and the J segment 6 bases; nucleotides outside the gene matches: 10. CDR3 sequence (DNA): TGCGCCAGCAGCCATCCTAGGACTAGCGGGGGGCTTGATACGCAGTATTTT. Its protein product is CASSHPRTSGGLDTQYF.

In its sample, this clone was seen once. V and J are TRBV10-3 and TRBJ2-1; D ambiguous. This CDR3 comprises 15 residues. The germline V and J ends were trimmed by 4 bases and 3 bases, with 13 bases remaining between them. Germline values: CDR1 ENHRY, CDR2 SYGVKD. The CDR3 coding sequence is TGTGCCATCAGTGGGTCTACGCGCGGCTACAATGAGCAGTTCTTC. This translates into CAISGSTRGYNEQFF.

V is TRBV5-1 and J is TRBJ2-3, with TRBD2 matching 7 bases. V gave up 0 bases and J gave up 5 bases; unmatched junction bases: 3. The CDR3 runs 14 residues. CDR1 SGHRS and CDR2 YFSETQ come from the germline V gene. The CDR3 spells CASSLAGGRDTQYF. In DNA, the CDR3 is TGCGCCAGCAGCTTGGCGGGGGGTAGAGATACGCAGTATTTT.

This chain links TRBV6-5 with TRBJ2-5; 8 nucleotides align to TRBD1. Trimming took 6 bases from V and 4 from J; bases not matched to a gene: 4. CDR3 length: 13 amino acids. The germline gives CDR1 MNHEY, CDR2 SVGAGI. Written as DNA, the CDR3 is TGTGCCAGCAGGGGCAGGGGGCCAGAGACCCAGTACTTC. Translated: CASRGRGPETQYF.

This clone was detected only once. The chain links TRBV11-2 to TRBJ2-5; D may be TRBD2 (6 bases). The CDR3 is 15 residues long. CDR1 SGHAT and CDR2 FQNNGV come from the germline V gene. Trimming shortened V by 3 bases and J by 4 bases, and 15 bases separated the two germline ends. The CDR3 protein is CASSFRSGLLETQYF. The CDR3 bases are TGTGCCAGCAGCTTTAGAAGCGGGCTTTTAGAGACCCAGTACTTC.

The chain's CDR3 is CASNPSGAKNIQYF. As DNA, the CDR3 is TGTGCCAGCAACCCCTCGGGAGCCAAAAACATTCAGTACTTC. The genes are TRBV6-2 or TRBV6-3 and TRBJ2-4; D gene uncertain. Trimming removed 7 bases from V and 0 bases from J, with 10 bases in between. Germline V gene sequence: CDR1 MNHEY, CDR2 SVGEGT. CDR3 size: 14 residues.

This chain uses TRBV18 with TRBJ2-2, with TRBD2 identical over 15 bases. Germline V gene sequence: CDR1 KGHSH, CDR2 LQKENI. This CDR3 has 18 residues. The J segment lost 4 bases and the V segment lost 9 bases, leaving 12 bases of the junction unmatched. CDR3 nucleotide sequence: TGTGCCAGTCCTGCCGGGACTAGCGGGGGGCGGAGCACCGGGGAGCTGTTTTTT. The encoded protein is CASPAGTSGGRSTGELFF. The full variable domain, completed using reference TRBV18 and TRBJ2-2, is NAGVMQNPRHLVRRRGQEARLRCSPMKGHSHVYWYRQLPEEGLKFMVYLQKENIIDESGMPKERFSAEFPKEGPSILRIQQVVRGDSAAYFCASPAGTSGGRSTGELFFGEGSRLTVL.

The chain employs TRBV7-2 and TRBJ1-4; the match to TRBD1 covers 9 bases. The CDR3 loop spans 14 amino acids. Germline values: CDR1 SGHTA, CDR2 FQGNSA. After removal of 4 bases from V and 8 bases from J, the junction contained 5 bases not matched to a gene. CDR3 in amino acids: CASSYRGRGEKLFF. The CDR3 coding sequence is TGTGCCAGCAGCTACAGGGGGCGCGGGGAAAAACTGTTTTTT.

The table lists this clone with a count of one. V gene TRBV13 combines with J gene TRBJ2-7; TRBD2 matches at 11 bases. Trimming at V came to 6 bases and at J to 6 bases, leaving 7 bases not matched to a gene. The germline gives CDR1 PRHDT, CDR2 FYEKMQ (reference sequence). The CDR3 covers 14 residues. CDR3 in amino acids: CASRLAGGPPEQYF. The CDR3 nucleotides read TGTGCCAGCAGGCTAGCGGGGGGACCTCCCGAGCAGTACTTC.

The CDR3, as DNA: TGTGCCAGCAGCTTGGCCAGTGAAGGCAATCAGCCCCAGCATTTT. This gives the protein CASSLASEGNQPQHF. This chain joins TRBV5-6 and TRBJ1-5, with no clear D. Trimming took 0 bases from V and 2 from J, leaving 9 bases between them. Per the germline V gene, CDR1 is SGHDT and CDR2 is YYEEEE. This CDR3 region has 15 residues. Variable domain in full (rest from reference TRBV5-6 and TRBJ1-5): DAGVTQSPTHLIKTRGQQVTLRCSPKSGHDTVSWYQQALGQGPQFIFQYYEEEERQRGNFPDRFSGHQFPNYSSELNVNALLLGDSALYLCASSLASEGNQPQHFGDGTRLSIL.

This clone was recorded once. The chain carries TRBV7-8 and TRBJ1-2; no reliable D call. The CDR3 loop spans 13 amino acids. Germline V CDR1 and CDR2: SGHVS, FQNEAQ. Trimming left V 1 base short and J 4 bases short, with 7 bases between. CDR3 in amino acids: CASSLGRSYGYTF. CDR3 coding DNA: TGTGCCAGCAGCTTAGGACGGAGCTATGGCTACACCTTC.